The entry below gives a single TCR beta chain sequence along with its context. The CDR3 contains 11 residues. Trimming pared 5 bases from V and 10 bases from J, leaving 9 bases between. Generated by immunoSEQ multiplex PCR, the TCRdb table keeps only in-frame clones and is missing some. The profile shows some 29,000 clones, roughly nine tenths of them singletons. This sample is drawn from a study of blood T cell repertoires in COVID-19. This receptor was obtained from a human donor in a cohort sampled during active COVID-19. The sequenced sample was peripheral blood. J is TRBJ2-1 and V is TRBV12-3 or TRBV12-4, with D possibly being TRBD2 (6 bases). The DNA of the CDR3 is TGTGCCAGCAGTGGAGGGACGGAGCAGTTCTTC. Translated, it gives CASSGGTEQFF.